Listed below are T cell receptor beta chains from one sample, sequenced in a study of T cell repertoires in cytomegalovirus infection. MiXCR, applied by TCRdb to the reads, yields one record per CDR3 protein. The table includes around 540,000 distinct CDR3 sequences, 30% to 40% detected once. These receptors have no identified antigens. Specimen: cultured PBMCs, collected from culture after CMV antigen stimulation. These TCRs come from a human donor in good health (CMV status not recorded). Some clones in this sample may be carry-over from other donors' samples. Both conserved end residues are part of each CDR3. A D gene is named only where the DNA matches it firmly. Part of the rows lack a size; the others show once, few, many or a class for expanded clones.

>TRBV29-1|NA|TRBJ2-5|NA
TGCAGCGTCCAGATGACCGGGACAACACTTCAAGAGACCCAGTACTTC
CSVQMTGTTLQETQYF
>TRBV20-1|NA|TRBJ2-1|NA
TGCAGTGCTAGAGCTTGGTGGGCTGAGCAGTTCTTC
CSARAWWAEQFF
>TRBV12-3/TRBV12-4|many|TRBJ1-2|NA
TGTGCCAGCAGTTCCCGGACCGACAGCAACACCTTC
CASSSRTDSNTF
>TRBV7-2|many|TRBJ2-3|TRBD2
TGTGCCAGCAGCTTAGCTAGCGGGATCGCAGATACGCAGTATTTT
CASSLASGIADTQYF
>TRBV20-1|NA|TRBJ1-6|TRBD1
TGCAGTGCTAGGGGACAGGGGCAAAGCTCCTATAATTCACCCCTCCACTTT
CSARGQGQSSYNSPLHF
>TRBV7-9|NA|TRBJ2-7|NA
TGTGCCAGCAGCTCACTGACAGGAGCCTACGAGCAGTACTTC
CASSSLTGAYEQYF
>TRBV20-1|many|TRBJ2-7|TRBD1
TGCAGTGCTAGAATGGCAGGGGGCCTAAAAGGCTACGAGCAGTACTTC
CSARMAGGLKGYEQYF
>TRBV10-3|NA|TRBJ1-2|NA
TGTGCCATCAGTGGGGGCCTTGGCTATGGCTACACCTTC
CAISGGLGYGYTF
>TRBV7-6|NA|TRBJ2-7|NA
TGTGCCAGCAGCTTAGGTGCGTGGTCCGAGCAGTACTTC
CASSLGAWSEQYF
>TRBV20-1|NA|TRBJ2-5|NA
TGCAGTGCTAGGGCGGGCCAAGAGACCCAGTACTTC
CSARAGQETQYF
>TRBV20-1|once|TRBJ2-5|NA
TGCAGTGCTGCAGGGGGGCAAGAGACCCAGTACTTC
CSAAGGQETQYF
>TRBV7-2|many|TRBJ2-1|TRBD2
TGTGCCAGCAGCTTAGGGGGACTAGCGGGAGGCTGTATACCCTATTTATGGGAGCAGTTCTTC
CASSLGGLAGGCIPYLWEQFF
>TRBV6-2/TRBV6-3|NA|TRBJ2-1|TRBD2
TGTGCCAGCAGTTTGACTAGCGGGAGGGCAATTGGGAATGAGCAGTTCTTC
CASSLTSGRAIGNEQFF
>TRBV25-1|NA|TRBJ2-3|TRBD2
TGTGCCAGCAGTGCTTGGCGGGAGGTAGATACGCAGTATTTT
CASSAWREVDTQYF
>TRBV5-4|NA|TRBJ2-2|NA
TGTGCCAGCACCCGGACGGCCGACAGCGGGGAGCTGTTTTTT
CASTRTADSGELFF
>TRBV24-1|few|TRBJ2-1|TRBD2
TGTGCCACCAGTGATTCTGGACTAGGGTACAATGAGCAGTTCTTC
CATSDSGLGYNEQFF
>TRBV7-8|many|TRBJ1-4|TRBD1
TGTGCCAGCAGCCTTATGCCCGGGACAGACAATGAAAAACTGTTTTTT
CASSLMPGTDNEKLFF
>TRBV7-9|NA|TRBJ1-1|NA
TGTGCCAGCAGCTTTGAGACCATGAACACTGAAGCTTTCTTT
CASSFETMNTEAFF
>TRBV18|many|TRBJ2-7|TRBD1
TGTGCCAGCTCACGAAACCGGGACAGGGACCACGAGCAGTACTTC
CASSRNRDRDHEQYF
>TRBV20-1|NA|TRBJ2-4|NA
TGCAGTGCTAGAGACCACGCAGGGTGGGACAAAAACATTCAGTACTTC
CSARDHAGWDKNIQYF
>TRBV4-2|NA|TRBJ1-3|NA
TGTGCCAGCAGCCAAGTCTCTCTCAGCTCTGGAAACACCATATATTTT
CASSQVSLSSGNTIYF
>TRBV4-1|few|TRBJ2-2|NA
TGCGCCAGCAGCCCACCGAACAGGAACACCGGGGAGCTGTTTTTT
CASSPPNRNTGELFF
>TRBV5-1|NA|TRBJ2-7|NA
TGCGCCAGCAGCTTGGGGGAACGGTACGAGCAGTACTTC
CASSLGERYEQYF
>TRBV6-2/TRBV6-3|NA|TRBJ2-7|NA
TGTGCCAGCAGCGGACAGAGCTACGAGCAGTACTTC
CASSGQSYEQYF
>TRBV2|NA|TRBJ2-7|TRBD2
TGTGCCAGCACCAGATCGGCTAGCGGGATCTCCTACGAGCAGTACTTC
CASTRSASGISYEQYF
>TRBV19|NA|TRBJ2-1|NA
TGTGCCAGTAGTCCCGGTGAATTAGGGGTCTACAATGAGCAGTTCTTC
CASSPGELGVYNEQFF
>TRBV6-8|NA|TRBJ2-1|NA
TGTGCCGCCTGGAGACCCCATCTCAATGAGCAGTTCTTC
CAAWRPHLNEQFF
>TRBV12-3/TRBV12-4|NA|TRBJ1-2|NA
TGTGCCAGCAGTCGGAGGCCCCTAAAGGACTATGGCTACACCTTC
CASSRRPLKDYGYTF
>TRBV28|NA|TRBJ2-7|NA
TGTGCCAGCAGTTTTGGGGACTCCTACGAGCAGTACTTC
CASSFGDSYEQYF
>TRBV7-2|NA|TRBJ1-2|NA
TGTGCCAGCAGCCCTAGCTCCGCAGTTGGCTATGGCTACACCTTC
CASSPSSAVGYGYTF
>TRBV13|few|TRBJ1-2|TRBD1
TGTGCCAGCAGCTTTTGGACAGGAGCCGGGGACTATGGCTACACCTTC
CASSFWTGAGDYGYTF